This TCR beta chain was identified during a study of blood T cell repertoires in COVID-19. In the study overall: From T cells, B-cell-depleted T cells, or PBMCs came the material, which was cDNA or gDNA.

Profiling relied on immunoSEQ multiplex PCR, and the TCRdb table lists in-frame clones only, not all of them. The table shows under 150,000 clones, with more than 70% occurring only once. Germline V gene data show CDR1 as SEHNR and CDR2 as FQNEAQ (reference sequence). This CDR3 is built from 15 residues. V lost 4 bases to trimming and J lost 5 bases, with 17 bases between them. The source is a man between 60 and 70 years old with active or convalescent COVID-19. Sequenced: peripheral blood. The J gene is TRBJ2-5, the V gene TRBV7-9, with a possible D match to TRBD2 (7 bases). The CDR3: CASSSGGGAGETQYF. CDR3 bases: TGTGCCAGCAGCTCAGGAGGGGGGGCTGGGGAGACCCAGTACTTC.